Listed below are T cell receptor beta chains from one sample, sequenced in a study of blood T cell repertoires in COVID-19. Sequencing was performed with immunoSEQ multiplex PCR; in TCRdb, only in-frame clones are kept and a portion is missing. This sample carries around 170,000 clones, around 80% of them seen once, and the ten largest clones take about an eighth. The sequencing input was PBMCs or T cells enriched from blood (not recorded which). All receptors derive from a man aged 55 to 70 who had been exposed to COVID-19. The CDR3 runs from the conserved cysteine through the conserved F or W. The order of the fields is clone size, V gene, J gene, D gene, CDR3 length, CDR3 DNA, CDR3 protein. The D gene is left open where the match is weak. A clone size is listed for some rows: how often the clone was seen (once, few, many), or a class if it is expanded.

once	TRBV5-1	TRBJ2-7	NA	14	TGCGCCAGCAGCTTGGGTCAGGGCTTGAGCGAGCAGTACTTC	CASSLGQGLSEQYF
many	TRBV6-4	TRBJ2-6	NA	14	TGTGCCAGCAGGACAGACTCTGGGGCCAACGTCCTGACTTTC	CASRTDSGANVLTF
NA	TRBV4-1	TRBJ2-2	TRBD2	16	TGCGCCAGCAGCCAAAAGGAGCGGGGGTACACCGGGGAGCTGTTTTTT	CASSQKERGYTGELFF
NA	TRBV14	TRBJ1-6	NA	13	TGTGCCAGCAGCCAAGAAAGGGGGTCACCCCTCCACTTT	CASSQERGSPLHF
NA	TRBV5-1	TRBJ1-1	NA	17	TGCGCCAGCAGCCAAAACCCGGGACTTACCCGGGGGACTGAAGCTTTCTTT	CASSQNPGLTRGTEAFF
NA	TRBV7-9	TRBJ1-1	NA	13	TGTGCCAGCAGCCCCGAGGTGGGAGGCCCAGCTTTCTTT	CASSPEVGGPAFF
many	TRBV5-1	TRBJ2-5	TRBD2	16	TGCGCCAGCAGCTCCTCCCAGGCGGGAGTCGCGGAGACCCAGTACTTC	CASSSSQAGVAETQYF
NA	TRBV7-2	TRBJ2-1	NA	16	TGTGCCAGCAGCTTAGAGCCCCAGGGGCTGTCCAATGAGCAGTTCTTC	CASSLEPQGLSNEQFF
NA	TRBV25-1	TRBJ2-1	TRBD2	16	TGTGCCAGCTACGAAAGACTAGCGGGATGTGACAATGAGCAGTTCTTC	CASYERLAGCDNEQFF
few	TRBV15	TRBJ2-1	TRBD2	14	TGTGCCACCGCGGGAGGGCCACGGATCAATGAGCAGTTCTTC	CATAGGPRINEQFF
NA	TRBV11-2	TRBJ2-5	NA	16	TGTGCCAGCAGCTCCCGATTAACAGGAGCCCAAGAGACCCAGTACTTC	CASSSRLTGAQETQYF
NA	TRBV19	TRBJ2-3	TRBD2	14	TGTGCCAGTAGTATAGACGCGGGAGCGGATACGCAGTATTTT	CASSIDAGADTQYF